The 24 T cell receptor beta chains presented below share a single source sample, sequenced in a study of T cell responses to AZD1222 COVID-19 vaccine. Sequencing was performed with immunoSEQ multiplex PCR; in TCRdb, only in-frame clones are kept and a portion is missing. The top ten clones hold 2.5% to 3% of a sample with roughly 180,000 clones, over 80% of them seen once. The sample here was peripheral blood, taken on day 0 of MenACWY control vaccination. The receptors originated from an adult in good health.

The chain recombines TRBV12-5 with TRBJ2-7; TRBD1 matches at 9 bases. The V gene end was trimmed by 6 bases and the J gene end by 6 bases; junction bases not matched to a gene: 3. The length of the CDR3 is 12 residues. Germline V gene sequence: CDR1 LGHNT, CDR2 FRNRAP. The DNA of the CDR3 is TGTGCTAGTGGCTCGGACAGGGGCGAGCAGTACTTC. This codes for CASGSDRGEQYF.

This clone was counted between two and nine times. The chain is built from TRBV12-3 or TRBV12-4 and TRBJ2-3; no clear D gene. V dropped 9 bases and J dropped 5 bases, with 12 bases sitting between them. This CDR3 contains 12 residues. CDR3 protein: CASLVLGDTQYF. In nucleotides, the CDR3 is TGTGCCAGTTTAGTCCTGGGAGATACGCAGTATTTT.

This clone was picked up one time. V usage is TRBV28 and J usage is TRBJ1-1; 8 nucleotides agree with TRBD1. This CDR3 is built from 15 residues. Trimming took 7 bases from V and 2 from J; bases not matched to a gene: 9. The V gene's germline CDR1 is MDHEN and CDR2 SYDVKM. CDR3 residues: CASTRGGTGNTEAFF. CDR3 DNA: TGTGCCAGCACCCGAGGGGGGACAGGAAACACTGAAGCTTTCTTT.

The chain recombines TRBV6-5 with TRBJ2-3; 7 bases agree with TRBD2. Germline V lookup: CDR1 MNHEY, CDR2 SVGAGI. There are 13 residues in the CDR3. After removal of 8 bases from V and 1 base from J, the junction contained 3 bases not matched to a gene. The CDR3 region has the DNA TGTGCCAGCCAGCTAGCGGGCACAGATACGCAGTATTTT. Its protein is CASQLAGTDTQYF.

The rearrangement joins TRBV9 to TRBJ2-1, with 11 nucleotides matching TRBD2. J gave up 9 bases and V 3 bases, and 5 bases lay outside the gene matches. The CDR3 totals 14 residues. Germline V gene sequence: CDR1 SGDLS, CDR2 YYNGEE. The CDR3: CASSETSGRTEQFF. For the CDR3, the DNA is TGTGCCAGCAGCGAAACTAGCGGGAGAACTGAGCAGTTCTTC.

This rearrangement joins TRBV7-8 to TRBJ1-2; weak D call: TRBD1 (5 bases). The CDR3 spans 16 residues. Per the germline V gene, CDR1 is SGHVS and CDR2 is FQNEAQ. Trimming cost V 5 bases and J 0 bases, with 16 bases left between them. CDR3 coding DNA: TGTGCCAGCAGCGAAAGGGGCGCAGGCTCTAACTATGGCTACACCTTC. Translating it yields CASSERGAGSNYGYTF.

V is TRBV28 and J is TRBJ2-7, with 10 bases aligning to TRBD1. This CDR3 is built from 14 residues. The J segment lost 1 base and the V segment lost 6 bases, leaving 3 bases of the junction unmatched. Looked up from germline, CDR1 is MDHEN and CDR2 is SYDVKM. CDR3 DNA: TGTGCCAGCAGCGGACAGGGGGTTTCCTACGAGCAGTACTTC. This translates into CASSGQGVSYEQYF.

This clone is a singleton in its sample. The V and J genes are TRBV5-1 and TRBJ1-5; no clear D gene. The germline CDR1 and CDR2 sequences are SGHRS and YFSETQ. The CDR3 is made up of 13 amino acids. V was shortened by 4 bases and J by 8 bases, with 13 bases between the two germline ends. The CDR3 loop reads CASSPTGFEPQHF. Here the CDR3 DNA reads TGCGCCAGCAGCCCAACGGGGTTTGAGCCCCAGCATTTT. The full variable domain, its missing parts supplied by reference TRBV5-1 and TRBJ1-5, is KAGVTQTPRYLIKTRGQQVTLSCSPISGHRSVSWYQQTPGQGLQFLFEYFSETQRNKGNFPGRFSGRQFSNSRSEMNVSTLELGDSALYLCASSPTGFEPQHFGDGTRLSIL.

The chain links TRBV6-2 or TRBV6-3 to TRBJ2-7, with 8 bases identical to TRBD1. In germline, CDR1 is MNHEY, CDR2 SVGEGT. The trim removed 5 bases at V and 5 bases at J, leaving 11 bases unmatched. This CDR3 is 15 amino acids long. Here the CDR3 DNA reads TGTGCCAGCAGTCAATACAACCCGACAGGGGACGAGCAGTACTTC. It is translated as CASSQYNPTGDEQYF.

This chain connects TRBV28 to TRBJ1-6, with D possibly being TRBD1 (5 bases). Per germline, CDR1 MDHEN and CDR2 SYDVKM. The CDR3 has 16 residues. V was pared by 4 bases and J by 1 base, with 11 bases between. CDR3 protein: CASSSTTESYNSPLHF. In nucleotides, the CDR3 is TGTGCCAGCAGTTCAACGACAGAGTCCTATAATTCACCCCTCCACTTT. Full variable domain (outside the CDR3, taken from reference TRBV28 and TRBJ1-6): DVKVTQSSRYLVKRTGEKVFLECVQDMDHENMFWYRQDPGLGLRLIYFSYDVKMKEKGDIPEGYSVSREKKERFSLILESASTNQTSMYLCASSSTTESYNSPLHFGNGTRLTVT.

V usage is TRBV2 and J usage is TRBJ1-6; D gene unclear. The length of the CDR3 is 15 residues. V was clipped by 8 bases and J by 10 bases, with 21 bases between them. CDR1 is SNHLY, CDR2 FYNNEI, per germline. CDR3 bases: TGTGCCAGCTCGCAGTCTGCAGTGGTGAGGTCACCCCTCCACTTT. It yields the protein CASSQSAVVRSPLHF.

The chain is built from TRBV3-1 (or the pseudogene TRBV3-2) and TRBJ2-2; the match to TRBD2 covers 8 bases. V was pared by 1 base and J by 5 bases, with 0 bases of the junction left unmatched. Germline V gives CDR1 LGHDT, CDR2 YNNKEL (reference sequence). This CDR3 has 14 amino acids. CDR3 DNA: TGTGCCAGCAGCCAAGTAGCGGGGACCGGGGAGCTGTTTTTT. Translating gives CASSQVAGTGELFF.

This rearrangement joins TRBV10-3 to TRBJ2-7, with TRBD1 matching over 9 bases. The CDR3 is made up of 16 amino acids. Trimming removed 6 bases from V and 1 base from J; junction bases left unmatched: 10. Germline V CDR1 and CDR2: ENHRY, SYGVKD. CDR3 residues: CAISVKPGQGSYEQYF. CDR3 DNA: TGTGCCATCAGCGTAAAACCGGGACAGGGTTCCTACGAGCAGTACTTC.

This clone was seen just once. The rearrangement joins TRBV27 to TRBJ1-5; maybe TRBD1 (6 bases). CDR3 length: 13 residues. The V gene's germline CDR1 is MNHEY and CDR2 SMNVEV (reference sequence). Trimming cost V 4 bases and J 5 bases, with 9 bases left between them. The CDR3 DNA reads TGTGCCAGCAGTTGGACAGTTGATCAGCCCCAGCATTTT. Amino acid sequence: CASSWTVDQPQHF.

The chain couples TRBV5-1 to TRBJ2-1, with 10 bases identical to TRBD2. CDR1 is SGHRS and CDR2 is YFSETQ in the germline V gene. J gave up 8 bases and V 0 bases, and 5 bases lay outside the gene matches. The CDR3 sequence is 15 residues long. The CDR3 DNA follows: TGCGCCAGCAGCTTGGATAGCGGGGGGCGGGATGAGCAGTTCTTC. It codes for CASSLDSGGRDEQFF.

V gene TRBV7-3 combines with J gene TRBJ2-3; 9 nucleotides align to TRBD2. The CDR3 spans 14 residues. CDR1 and CDR2 (germline): SGHTA, FQGTGA. Unmatched junction bases numbered 5, after V lost 5 bases and J lost 5 bases. The CDR3 DNA follows: TGTGCCAGCAGCCCGGGACTAGCTGGAGATACGCAGTATTTT. This gives the protein CASSPGLAGDTQYF.

This clone is a singleton in its sample. This chain uses TRBV12-3 or TRBV12-4 with TRBJ1-1; D ambiguous. V was clipped by 4 bases and J by 0 bases, with 6 bases between them. This CDR3 has 13 residues. This chain's CDR3 is CASSYWVNTEAFF. The CDR3 DNA sequence: TGTGCCAGCAGTTACTGGGTGAACACTGAAGCTTTCTTT.

This clone was seen only a few times. The chain links TRBV2 to TRBJ1-4, with TRBD1 as a possible D gene (6 bases). CDR3 length equals 14 residues. Trimming took off 8 bases at V and 8 bases at J, with 18 bases between the two ends. CDR1 is SNHLY, CDR2 FYNNEI, per germline. This CDR3 is CASLRREGEEKLFF. CDR3 bases: TGTGCCAGCCTCCGAAGGGAGGGGGAGGAAAAACTGTTTTTT.

This clone was seen once. V gene TRBV24-1 combines with J gene TRBJ2-2; tentative D call: TRBD1 (5 bases). The CDR3 consists of 13 residues. V lost 4 bases and J lost 4, with 6 bases in between. CDR1 is KGHDR, CDR2 SFDVKD, per germline. The CDR3 spells CATSDRATGELFF. In DNA, the CDR3 is TGTGCCACCAGTGACAGGGCCACCGGGGAGCTGTTTTTT.

The sample holds a few counts of this clone. The chain recombines TRBV5-1 with TRBJ2-3; the match to TRBD1 covers 8 bases. The CDR3 is 14 residues long. The junction had 5 bases not matched to a gene; V was cut back by 4 bases and J by 4 bases. Looked up from germline, CDR1 is SGHRS and CDR2 is YFSETQ. The CDR3 nucleotides read TGCGCCAGCAGCCCAGGACAGGGTGCAGATACGCAGTATTTT. This translates into CASSPGQGADTQYF. Complete variable domain (other parts from reference TRBV5-1 and TRBJ2-3): KAGVTQTPRYLIKTRGQQVTLSCSPISGHRSVSWYQQTPGQGLQFLFEYFSETQRNKGNFPGRFSGRQFSNSRSEMNVSTLELGDSALYLCASSPGQGADTQYFGPGTRLTVL.

This sequence joins TRBV28 and TRBJ1-3, with D uncertain. Germline V CDR1 and CDR2: MDHEN, SYDVKM. The CDR3 covers 15 residues. Trimming removed 5 bases from V and 1 base from J, with 12 bases in between. DNA of the CDR3: TGTGCCAGCAGTCCCCTGGGGATTTCTGGAAACACCATATATTTT. It yields the protein CASSPLGISGNTIYF.

The chain uses TRBV27 and TRBJ2-1, with no clear D. V lost 2 bases and J lost 3, with 8 bases in between. CDR1 is MNHEY and CDR2 is SMNVEV in the germline V gene (reference sequence). This CDR3 region has 14 residues. CDR3 nucleotides: TGTGCCAGCAGTTTACGGCGAGGCTACAATGAGCAGTTCTTC. As protein: CASSLRRGYNEQFF.

The chain recombines TRBV28 with TRBJ1-2, with D perhaps TRBD1 (6 bases). The ends were cut back, 6 bases at V and 5 bases at J, with 16 bases in the middle. The V gene's germline CDR1 is MDHEN and CDR2 SYDVKM. The CDR3 totals 14 residues. The CDR3 loop is CASRLDGTNYGYTF. CDR3 bases: TGTGCCAGCAGACTGGACGGGACAAATTATGGCTACACCTTC.

The chain uses TRBV25-1 and TRBJ1-5; no clear D gene. The V gene lost 3 bases and the J gene lost 2 bases, with 8 bases spanning the gap. The length of the CDR3 is 14 residues. CDR1 and CDR2 (germline): MGHDK, SYGVNS. The CDR3 DNA sequence: TGTGCCAGCAGTGAGAATGGGGGCAATCAGCCCCAGCATTTT. It encodes CASSENGGNQPQHF.